The clone carrying this T cell receptor beta chain was recorded many times. Its specificity is not known. The CDR3 consists of 15 residues. V shed 6 bases and J 4 bases; nucleotides not matched to a gene: 10. Germline V gives CDR1 SNHLY, CDR2 FYNNEI. This sample was included in a study of regulatory T cells in long-lasting Graves disease. Study background: Persistent Graves' disease required over 5 years of antithyroid drugs and positive TSH receptor antibodies.

The time point: persistent/refractory GD, antithyroid drugs over 5 years with positive TRAb. Following extraction of RNA from PBMCs, that RNA was used to make the TCR library. The peripheral blood volume drawn was about 9 milliliters, and it was collected into EDTA tubes. Study-level results: Compared with new cases, persistent Graves' patients showed reduced TCR diversity.

Relying on iRepertoire HTBI primers and Arm-PCR of CDR3 regions, the team built TCR beta libraries. From the multiplex PCR reads, TCRdb called clonotypes with MiXCR, one entry per CDR3 protein. The sample records about 450,000 distinct CDR3 sequences, around 22% being singletons. The chain couples TRBV2 to TRBJ1-1; 8 positions agree with TRBD1. This receptor was taken from a female donor with Graves disease. The sample consisted of peripheral blood mononuclear cells (PBMCs), taken when the disease was refractory, from a patient treated with antithyroid drugs. DNA of the CDR3: TGTGCCAGCAGCGTGGAGCAGGGGGCGAGCACTGAAGCTTTCTTT. Its translation is CASSVEQGASTEAFF. The whole variable domain, filled in from reference TRBV2 and TRBJ1-1, reads EPEVTQTPSHQVTQMGQEVILRCVPISNHLYFYWYRQILGQKVEFLVSFYNNEISEKSEIFDDQFSVERPDGSNFTLKIRSTKLEDSAMYFCASSVEQGASTEAFFGQGTRLTVV.